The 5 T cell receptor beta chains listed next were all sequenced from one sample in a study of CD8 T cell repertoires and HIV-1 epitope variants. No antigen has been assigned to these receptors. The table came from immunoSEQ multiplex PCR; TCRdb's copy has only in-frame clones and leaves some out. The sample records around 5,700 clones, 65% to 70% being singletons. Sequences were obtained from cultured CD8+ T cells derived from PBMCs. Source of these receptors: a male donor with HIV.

CDR3 protein: CASSSITSRVSTGELFF. CDR3 nucleotide sequence: TGTGCCAGCAGCTCAATCACTAGCAGAGTCTCAACCGGGGAGCTGTTTTTT. The chain employs TRBV7-3 and TRBJ2-2; a possible D gene is TRBD2 (6 bases). Germline values: CDR1 SGHTA, CDR2 FQGTGA. CDR3 size: 17 residues. The V and J ends lost 4 bases and 5 bases respectively, with 20 bases between them.

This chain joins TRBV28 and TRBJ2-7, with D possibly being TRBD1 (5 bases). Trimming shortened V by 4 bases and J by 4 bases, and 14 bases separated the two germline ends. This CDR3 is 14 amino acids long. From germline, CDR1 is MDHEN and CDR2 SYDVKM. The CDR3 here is CASSSGLSDYEQYF. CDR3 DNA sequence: TGTGCCAGCAGTTCAGGGCTGTCGGATTACGAGCAGTACTTC.

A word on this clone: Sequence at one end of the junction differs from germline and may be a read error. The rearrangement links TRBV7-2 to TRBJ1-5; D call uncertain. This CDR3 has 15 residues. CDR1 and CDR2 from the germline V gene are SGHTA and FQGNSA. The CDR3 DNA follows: TGTGCCAGCAGCTTAGCTGGGGTTAGCGATCAGCCCCAGCATTTT. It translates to CASSLAGVSDQPQHF.

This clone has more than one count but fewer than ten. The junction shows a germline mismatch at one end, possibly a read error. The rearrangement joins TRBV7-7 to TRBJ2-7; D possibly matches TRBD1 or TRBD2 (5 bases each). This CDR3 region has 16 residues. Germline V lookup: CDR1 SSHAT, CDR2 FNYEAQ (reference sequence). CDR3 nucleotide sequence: TGTGCTAGCAGCTTAGGGACCGGGACCCTTGCACACGAGCAGTACTTC. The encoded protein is CASSLGTGTLAHEQYF.

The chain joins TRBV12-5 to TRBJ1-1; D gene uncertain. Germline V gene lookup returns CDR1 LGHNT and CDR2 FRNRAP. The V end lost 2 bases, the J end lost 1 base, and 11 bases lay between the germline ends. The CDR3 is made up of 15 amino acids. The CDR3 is CASGLWREQNTEAFF. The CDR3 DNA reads TGTGCTAGTGGTTTGTGGAGGGAGCAGAACACTGAAGCTTTCTTT.